This T cell receptor beta chain was documented in a study of blood T cell repertoires in COVID-19. The germline V gene has CDR1 SGHRS and CDR2 YFSETQ. Trimming took off 0 bases at V and 7 bases at J, with 7 bases between the two ends. This CDR3 is 12 amino acids long. The table came from immunoSEQ multiplex PCR; TCRdb's copy has only in-frame clones and leaves some out. The sample holds around 480,000 clones, around 88% seen once. Sequencing input: peripheral blood. The sequence was collected from a woman between 50 and 59 years old with COVID-19, enrolled during active disease. The chain recombines TRBV5-1 with TRBJ1-2; no firm D call. CDR3 in amino acids: CASSLERGGYTF. CDR3 coding DNA: TGCGCCAGCAGCTTGGAACGGGGTGGCTACACCTTC.